This T cell receptor (beta chain) was documented in a study of beta chain features in type 1 diabetes listed by TCRdb under 2018. Background on the whole study: Mean age, gender distribution, total cell number and subset yield did not differ between patients and healthy donors. A total of roughly 110 million sorted cells were examined across all samples, and the number of cells per subset was strongly correlated with RNA yield. In the study, recently diagnosed type 1 diabetes patients and matched healthy donors were compared on the TCRB repertoires of their sorted circulating CD4+ T cell subsets. Regulatory and stem cell-like memory subsets were obtained from only 8 patients and about eight healthy donors, while naive and central memory subsets were obtained from all 30 or so donors.

The High Capacity cDNA Reverse Transcription Kit was used to reverse transcribe all of the isolated RNA, meaning that expressed TCRB transcripts were what got sequenced. Naive, central memory and regulatory T cell samples underwent deep immunoSEQ sequencing, averaging around 4 million total reads per sample. Sorted cells were lysed in RLT buffer, and RNA was extracted using DNase-treated RNeasy Micro or Mini kits according to cell number. Each cell subset was processed separately to prevent cross-contamination, with patient and healthy donor samples processed together. TCRB sequences were amplified from cDNA with the immunoSEQ multiplex PCR, producing 87-bp fragments spanning the CDR3 region. The amplicons were sequenced using the Illumina HiSeq platform. On the authors' methods: Synthetic template baselines were used to correct PCR bias computationally, reads within Hamming distance 2 were collapsed, and singletons that could not be merged were discarded. Reads were aligned against IMGT to assign V, D and J genes, CDR3 length and insertions or deletions at six rearrangement sites. Within each subset, clonotype counts were normalized to sorted cell number, after which true diversity and Gini coefficients were computed with the tcR R package. The overlap coefficient, calculated on TCRB nucleotide sequences, was used to measure repertoire sharing. Here the immuneACCESS table is served through TCRdb, limited to in-frame sequences with V and J called. Missing clones are a known gap in these copies; in checked studies unresolved V genes cover under half, and the rest lacks a known reason. The V and J calls and clone size were taken over from that table, and D and trimming were inferred from the DNA. For this sample there are 120,000 to 150,000 clones; roughly 48% appear just once. The ten most abundant clones make up under 0.45% of the sample.

General study outcomes and caveats: Naive, central memory and regulatory TCRB repertoires appeared to be more similar among patients than among healthy donors. At VDJ recombination sites, type 1 diabetes patients had fewer insertions and more deleted nucleotides, which implies abnormalities in thymic rearrangement. A moderate but significant shortening of TCRB CDR3 length was observed in type 1 diabetes patients in all four CD4+ subsets. Only small numbers of individuals were included in the HLA sub-analyses, which left unresolved whether HLA type had any influence on TCRB rearrangement. Shorter templates might have been favored by PCR, but patient and control samples were amplified and corrected together, so both groups would have been affected equally by any skew. Sequencing cDNA rather than genomic DNA could over-represent highly expressing activated cells, although activation and CD3 levels did not differ between groups.

A single peripheral blood draw of about 116 mL on average was collected from each donor into heparinised tubes. A BD FACSAria II and a panel including CD45RO, CCR7, CD25, CD127, CD95 and CD27 were used to sort naive, central memory, regulatory and stem cell-like memory CD4+ T cells. A purity above 95% was achieved for all sorted populations. PBMCs were isolated immediately by Lymphoprep density gradient centrifugation and stained directly without culture. To minimize batch effects, samples were stained and sorted in pairs, one healthy donor with one patient per experiment. Details on this clone: It lacks a known antigen. Within one base of it there is no much larger clone, and no base qualities were kept.

This receptor was identified in a man younger than 35 in good health. Material for sequencing was Tregs from blood. The cell subset or site label here, explained by the study, means: regulatory CD4+ T cells.

The CDR3 has the sequence CASSFERLGGTDTQYF. At the DNA level, the sequence is TGTGCCAGCAGTTTCGAGAGGCTAGGCGGCACAGATACGCAGTATTTT. Rearrangement joined TRBV28 to TRBJ2-3, with the D gene not clear enough to name. The CDR3 holds 16 amino acids from the cysteine to the phenylalanine. Of the read, only the CDR3 DNA is kept; its 48 bases are in frame from base 1. CDR1 MDHEN and CDR2 SYDVKM were looked up in the germline V gene. V drops 3 bases and J drops 1 base, leaving 14 bases in between.